This T cell receptor (beta chain) emerged from a study of cytomegalovirus exposure and HLA in healthy donors. PCR employed 60 Vbeta and 13 Jbeta primers. Per the study methods: Roughly 80 million unique TCR beta chains, around 11 million of them shared, were counted by a later analysis. The repertoire was sequenced with immunoSEQ multiplex PCR; TCRdb's copy has only in-frame clones and lacks some. V and J calls and clone size are copied from that table; D and trimming were computed from the DNA. The top ten hold roughly 5% of the sample, which has fewer than 200,000 clones, more than 60% seen once. CDR3 size: 15 residues. Germline V CDR1 and CDR2: SNHLY, FYNNEI. Trimming shortened V by 5 bases and J by 0 bases, and 14 bases separated the two germline ends. Points from the study as a whole: One variant, a missense change in DCLRE1C, was linked in a later analysis to TCR beta V- and J-gene trimming. As immune exposure information, only CMV serostatus was available. An analysis done earlier found most TCR beta V segments productive about 87% or about 30% of the time.

Turning to this clone: Antigen unknown.

The chain combines TRBV2 with TRBJ2-7; possibly TRBD2 for D (5 bases). The clonotype comes from a male donor in good health and CMV-seronegative. Sample: PBMCs. The CDR3 reads CASSLEEVSSYEQYF. The CDR3 region has the DNA TGTGCCAGCAGTCTTGAGGAGGTTAGCTCCTACGAGCAGTACTTC.